This T cell receptor (beta chain) was sequenced during a study of regulatory T cells in long-lasting Graves disease. General study points: Favoring TRBV28, TRBJ1-2 and TRBJ2-5 was a feature seen in persistent disease.

Time point defined: newly diagnosed GD, antithyroid drugs for less than 3 months. TCR sequences were obtained from RNA taken from PBMCs. Trimming shortened V by 0 bases and J by 8 bases, and 12 bases separated the two germline ends. The CDR3 is 14 residues long. CDR1 is SGDLS and CDR2 is YYNGEE in the germline V gene. As for this clonotype: Its antigen is undetermined.

CDR3-region Arm-PCR and iRepertoire HTBI primers produced the TCR beta libraries. TCRdb re-derived calls from the multiplex PCR reads in MiXCR, one entry per CDR3 protein. Found here are about 530,000 distinct CDR3 sequences, around 16% of them singletons; the top ten hold roughly 25%. The same sample was also studied in work on T cells in Graves' hyperthyroidism and ophthalmopathy.

The rearrangement joins TRBV9 to TRBJ2-1, with D perhaps TRBD1 (6 bases). The specimen was peripheral blood mononuclear cells (PBMCs), collected at new diagnosis, from a patient treated with antithyroid drugs. The TCR originated in a woman in her forties or fifties with Graves disease. The CDR3 DNA sequence: TGTGCCAGCAGCGTAGTCCAGGGGTGGGATGAGCAGTTCTTC. Translating gives CASSVVQGWDEQFF.